This T cell receptor (beta chain) appears in the sequencing data of a study of blood T cell repertoires in COVID-19. Study details: The United States, Italy and Spain were the sources of the acute and convalescent COVID-19 samples. Nucleic acid was either cDNA or gDNA, and it came from T cells, B-cell-depleted T cells, or PBMCs.

Authors' data handling: Amplification of reference gene primers was used by the study to estimate nucleated cell counts. Only in-frame clones appear in the TCRdb table, and some are missing; sequencing was by immunoSEQ multiplex PCR. The V and J calls and clone size are taken from that table; D and trimming were inferred from the DNA. Of fewer than 300,000 clones listed, 85% to 90% are singletons. The length of the CDR3 is 15 residues. The V and J ends lost 0 bases and 2 bases respectively, with 10 bases between them. Looked up from germline, CDR1 is MNHEY and CDR2 is SMNVEV (reference sequence). This clone appeared once. The Seattle site enrolled patients during active infection and followed them longitudinally.

This TCR derives from a woman aged 45-59 years with COVID-19, enrolled during active disease. J is TRBJ2-5 and V is TRBV27, with a tentative D call TRBD1 (6 bases). The sample consisted of peripheral blood. The CDR3 DNA reads as TGTGCCAGCAGTTTATCGCCCGGGACACAAGAGACCCAGTACTTC. Translation gives CASSLSPGTQETQYF.